This entry lists 32 T cell receptor beta chains sequenced from one sample in a study of metastatic and nonmetastatic thyroid tumors. TCRdb re-called clones from the PCR reads using MiXCR. Of around 64,000 clones in the sample, approximately 4.1% were seen once. Thyroid surgery was preceded by no treatment in any patient. The sample comprised blood. These receptor sequences come from a female donor with papillary thyroid cancer or a benign thyroid nodule (not recorded which). Some clones in this sample may be carry-over from other donors' samples.

This clone was counted many times. The J gene is TRBJ1-1, the V gene TRBV28, with D uncertain. V was clipped by 1 base and J by 8 bases, with 8 bases between them. Germline loops: CDR1 MDHEN, CDR2 SYDVKM. The CDR3 runs to 12 residues. CDR3 sequence: CASSLFGEEAFF. The CDR3 coding sequence is TGTGCCAGCAGTTTATTCGGCGAGGAAGCTTTCTTT.

This clone occurred many times. The rearrangement links TRBV11-1 to TRBJ1-1, with no clear D. This CDR3 is built from 11 residues. The V end was cut by 10 bases, the J end by 6 bases, with 12 bases between. CDR1 and CDR2 (germline): SGHAT, FQDESV (reference sequence). The CDR3 sequence is CANKEASEAFF. CDR3 coding DNA: TGTGCCAACAAGGAGGCTTCTGAAGCTTTCTTT.

Of note for this clone: The junction departs from the called germline gene at one end, perhaps through a read error. This sequence joins TRBV12-3 or TRBV12-4 and TRBJ2-2, with 11 bases identical to TRBD1. This CDR3 region has 17 residues. In nucleotides, the CDR3 is TGTGCCAGCAGTTTCGGACAGGGGGCCCGAGGTACCGTGGAGCTGTTTTTT. This gives the protein CASSFGQGARGTVELFF.

The gene calls are TRBV20-1 and TRBJ2-5, with TRBD1 matching 7 bases. The CDR3 consists of 11 residues. Germline assignment: CDR1 DFQATT and CDR2 SNEGSKA (reference sequence). In DNA form, the CDR3 reads TGCAGCGGGACAGTCCAAGAGACCCAGTACTTC. Its translation: CSGTVQETQYF.

This clone was seen repeatedly, ten times or more. The chain has TRBV20-1 and TRBJ2-3; a possible D gene is TRBD1 (5 bases). Trimming stripped 3 bases from V and 2 bases from J, with 15 bases between. CDR1 DFQATT and CDR2 SNEGSKA come from the germline V gene (reference sequence). The CDR3 extends over 15 amino acids. The CDR3 DNA is TGCAGTGCTAGGAAGCCTGGACACAACACAGATACGCAGTATTTT. Amino acids: CSARKPGHNTDTQYF.

This clone was picked up many times. V and J are TRBV7-6 and TRBJ2-1, with 7 positions matching TRBD2. Trimming at V came to 1 base and at J to 4 bases, leaving 4 bases not matched to a gene. Germline V gene lookup returns CDR1 SGHVS and CDR2 FNYEAQ. This CDR3 has 15 residues. The CDR3 bases are TGTGCCAGCAGCTTAGGTAGCGGGCCTTACAATGAGCAGTTCTTC. This sequence encodes CASSLGSGPYNEQFF.

This clone came up many times. This could be a read error, since a much larger clone is one nucleotide away. This sample also contains other DNA sequences that code for the same CDR3. The gene calls are TRBV28 and TRBJ1-5, with unresolved D. Germline V gene data show CDR1 as MDHEN and CDR2 as SYDVKM. The CDR3 runs 11 residues. Here the CDR3 DNA reads TGCGCCAGCAGTTTAGAGCAGCCCCAGCATTTT. Protein: CASSLEQPQHF.

This clone was counted ten times or more. This chain connects TRBV4-1 to TRBJ1-2; D is unclear. This CDR3 contains 13 residues. Germline CDR1 reads MGHRA; CDR2 reads YSYEKL. V gave up 0 bases and J gave up 4 bases, with 6 bases separating them. The CDR3 DNA reads TGCGCCAGCAGCCAAGAACCCCTCTATGGCTACACCTTC. Protein: CASSQEPLYGYTF.

This clone was detected a few times. The chain carries TRBV6-2 or TRBV6-3 and TRBJ1-2; 9 positions match TRBD1. The ends lost 6 bases at V and 7 bases at J; junction bases unmatched: 15. The CDR3 is made up of 16 amino acids. Per germline, CDR1 MNHEY and CDR2 SVGEGT. CDR3 in DNA: TGTGCCAGCAGAGAATGGACGGGACAGGGTATAGGTGGCTACACCTTC. Amino acid sequence: CASREWTGQGIGGYTF.

This clone was counted ten times or more. The CDR3 coding sequence is TGTGCCAGCTTACAGGTTCGCACTGAAGCTTTCTTT. It translates to CASLQVRTEAFF. The V and J genes are TRBV12-3 or TRBV12-4 and TRBJ1-1; D may be TRBD1 (5 bases). The CDR3 sequence is 12 residues long. Trimming took 8 bases from V and 4 from J, leaving 11 bases between them.

The rearrangement joins TRBV7-2 to TRBJ2-4, with a possible D match to TRBD2 (5 bases). The CDR3 sequence is 13 residues long. Germline CDR1 is SGHTA and CDR2 is FQGNSA. V lost 8 bases, J lost 8 bases, and 16 bases lay in between. For the CDR3, the DNA is TGTGCCAGCGCTTCTGGTCCCGGGGACATTCAGTACTTC. Its protein product is CASASGPGDIQYF.

V usage is TRBV29-1 and J usage is TRBJ2-7; TRBD2 matches 7 bases. Germline values: CDR1 SQVTM, CDR2 ANQGSEA. V was clipped by 0 bases and J by 4 bases; unmatched bases: 9. The CDR3 covers 15 residues. The CDR3 DNA reads TGCAGCGTTGAAGAAGGCGGGAGAGTCGGGTACGAGCAGTACTTC. Amino acid sequence: CSVEEGGRVGYEQYF.

The V gene is TRBV28, the J gene TRBJ2-7; TRBD1 aligns across 7 bases. Trimming cost V 3 bases and J 1 base; bases outside gene matches: 3. Germline CDR1 MDHEN, CDR2 SYDVKM. The CDR3 totals 14 residues. CDR3 region: CASSLLTGSYEQYF. The CDR3 coding sequence is TGTGCCAGCAGTTTGTTGACAGGGTCCTACGAGCAGTACTTC.

This clone was seen many times. V is TRBV7-9 and J is TRBJ2-5; the D is unclear. Per germline, CDR1 SEHNR and CDR2 FQNEAQ (reference sequence). The V gene lost 5 bases and the J gene lost 4 bases, with 17 bases spanning the gap. The CDR3 runs 15 residues. CDR3 amino acids: CASSIGRGPRETQYF. In DNA form, the CDR3 reads TGTGCCAGCAGCATAGGACGCGGTCCACGAGAGACCCAGTACTTC.

Many counts were recorded for this clone. The chain couples TRBV27 to TRBJ2-3, with 11 bases matching TRBD2. The CDR3 spans 18 residues. The ends lost 5 bases at V and 1 base at J; junction bases unmatched: 11. Germline V gene lookup returns CDR1 MNHEY and CDR2 SMNVEV (reference sequence). The CDR3 reads CASSPGRLAGKGTDTQYF. For the CDR3, the DNA is TGTGCCAGCAGTCCTGGTCGACTAGCGGGAAAAGGCACAGATACGCAGTATTTT.

This clone was recorded many times. The genes are TRBV7-9 and TRBJ2-7; D unclear. Germline CDR1 and CDR2: SEHNR and FQNEAQ (reference sequence). Trimming left V 2 bases short and J 7 bases short, with 9 bases between. The CDR3 extends over 12 amino acids. Here the CDR3 reads CASSLLGGEQYF. CDR3 coding DNA: TGTGCCAGCAGCTTACTGGGCGGAGAGCAGTACTTC. Drawing the rest from reference TRBV7-9 and TRBJ2-7, the complete variable domain is DTGVSQNPRHKITKRGQNVTFRCDPISEHNRLYWYRQTLGQGPEFLTYFQNEAQLEKSRLLSDRFSAERPKGSFSTLEIQRTEQGDSAMYLCASSLLGGEQYFGPGTRLTVT.

The sample holds many counts of this clone. A much larger clone sits a single nucleotide away, making a read error possible. The chain couples TRBV25-1 to TRBJ1-6, with 7 positions matching TRBD1. The CDR3 runs 15 residues. The germline gives CDR1 MGHDK, CDR2 SYGVNS. Trimming cost V 6 bases and J 10 bases; bases outside gene matches: 12. The CDR3 protein is CASSVGTEVGSPLHF. CDR3 nucleotides: TGTGCCAGCAGCGTTGGGACAGAGGTCGGGTCACCCCTCCACTTT. The complete variable domain, with remaining parts taken from reference TRBV25-1 and TRBJ1-6, reads EADIYQTPRYLVIGTGKKITLECSQTMGHDKMYWYQQDPGMELHLIHYSYGVNSTEKGDLSSESTVSRIRTEHFPLTLESARPSHTSQYLCASSVGTEVGSPLHFGNGTRLTVT.

This clone was recorded many times. The chain couples TRBV20-1 to TRBJ1-3; D gene ambiguous. Germline lookup yields CDR1 DFQATT and CDR2 SNEGSKA (reference sequence). The length of the CDR3 is 13 residues. Trimming stripped 2 bases from V and 8 bases from J, with 13 bases between. In DNA, the CDR3 is TGCAGTGCTAGATTGGGAGGCGTTGACACCATATATTTT. This gives the protein CSARLGGVDTIYF.

This clone was observed at least ten times. This chain links TRBV20-1 with TRBJ2-5; TRBD2 might be the D (5 bases). The CDR3 loop spans 13 amino acids. The V and J ends lost 3 bases and 5 bases respectively, with 13 bases between them. Germline assignment: CDR1 DFQATT and CDR2 SNEGSKA (reference sequence). CDR3 sequence reads: CSAREALLETQYF. In DNA form, the CDR3 reads TGCAGTGCTAGGGAGGCCCTTCTGGAGACCCAGTACTTC.

This clone was recorded many times. J is TRBJ2-7 and V is TRBV6-1, with unresolved D. This CDR3 has 14 amino acids. Trimming removed 6 bases at V and 2 bases at J, with 14 bases between. Germline V CDR1 and CDR2: MNHNS, SASEGT. This CDR3 is CASSPGSRPYEQYF. CDR3 bases: TGTGCCAGCAGCCCCGGGTCGAGGCCCTACGAGCAGTACTTC.

In regard to this clone: This may stem from a read error, because a much larger clone lies one nucleotide away. The chain combines TRBV15 with TRBJ1-4; D is unresolved. Deletions cut 0 bases from V and 7 bases from J, with 9 bases between. Germline loops: CDR1 LNHNV, CDR2 YYDKDF (reference sequence). The CDR3 is made up of 14 amino acids. DNA for the CDR3: TGTGCCACCAGCAGAGATTCATGGCCTGAAAAACTGTTTTTT. It specifies CATSRDSWPEKLFF.

This clone showed up many times. The J gene is TRBJ1-1, the V gene TRBV6-1, with a weak D call TRBD1 (5 bases). Trimming stripped 3 bases from V and 5 bases from J, with 13 bases between. CDR1 and CDR2 from the germline V gene are MNHNS and SASEGT. The CDR3 runs 14 residues. The CDR3 loop reads CASSDAWGVTEAFF. The CDR3 bases are TGTGCCAGCAGTGACGCGTGGGGGGTAACTGAAGCTTTCTTT.

This clone was seen ten or more times. The rearrangement joins TRBV3-1 to TRBJ1-1, with D possibly matching TRBD1 (5 bases). Trimming took off 0 bases at V and 3 bases at J, with 11 bases between the two ends. Germline CDR1 LGHDT, CDR2 YNNKEL (reference sequence). The CDR3 runs to 15 residues. The CDR3: CASSQEAGRYTEAFF. As DNA, the CDR3 is TGTGCCAGCAGCCAAGAGGCAGGGAGGTACACTGAAGCTTTCTTT.

This clone was seen repeatedly, ten times or more. The junction differs from germline at one of its ends, possibly a read error. The sample holds other DNA sequences that translate to the same CDR3. V usage is TRBV28 and J usage is TRBJ2-5; 7 nucleotides match TRBD2. CDR1 is MDHEN and CDR2 is SYDVKM in the germline V gene. The CDR3 has 14 residues. CDR3 coding DNA: TGTGCCAGCAGCCCGGGGGGACTCCCAGAGACCCAGTACTTT. This codes for CASSPGGLPETQYF. The whole variable domain, remainder taken from reference TRBV28 and TRBJ2-5, is DVKVTQSSRYLVKRTGEKVFLECVQDMDHENMFWYRQDPGLGLRLIYFSYDVKMKEKGDIPEGYSVSREKKERFSLILESASTNQTSMYLCASSPGGLPETQYFGPGTRLLVL.

The sample holds many counts of this clone. The rearrangement uses TRBV20-1 and TRBJ2-7, with D possibly TRBD1 on 6 matching bases. The V gene lost 2 bases and the J gene lost 4 bases, with 21 bases spanning the gap. The CDR3 is 16 residues long. The germline CDR1 and CDR2 sequences are DFQATT and SNEGSKA (reference sequence). The CDR3 reads CSARRPGARRVYEQYF. CDR3 bases: TGCAGTGCTAGACGCCCAGGGGCCCGGCGCGTTTACGAGCAGTACTTC.

This clone has a handful of counts. The J gene is TRBJ2-3, the V gene TRBV6-2 or TRBV6-3; D is unresolved. This CDR3 has 16 residues. Looked up from germline, CDR1 is MNHEY and CDR2 is SVGEGT. V was shortened by 5 bases and J by 3 bases, with 18 bases between the two germline ends. The CDR3 region has the DNA TGTGCCAGCAGTCCCCTTCGCAGGAGTAGGACAGATACGCAGTATTTT. Protein product: CASSPLRRSRTDTQYF.

This clone was observed at least ten times. The chain couples TRBV5-1 to TRBJ2-5, with D tentatively TRBD2 (5 bases). V was pared by 1 base and J by 5 bases, with 12 bases between. The CDR3 has 14 amino acids. Germline CDR1 and CDR2: SGHRS and YFSETQ. In DNA, the CDR3 is TGCGCCAGCAGCTTGCTCTCGCCGGGGGAGACCCAGTACTTC. This translates into CASSLLSPGETQYF.

This clone has a count of ten or more. The chain joins TRBV19 to TRBJ2-5; the D gene is possibly TRBD2 (6 bases). Germline CDR1 is LNHDA and CDR2 is SQIVND (reference sequence). The germline V and J ends were trimmed by 8 bases and 1 base, with 20 bases remaining between them. The CDR3 is 16 amino acids. The CDR3, as DNA: TGTGCCAGTGCCAAGCGTCAACGGGAGCCCCAAGAGACCCAGTACTTC. Its protein product is CASAKRQREPQETQYF.

The table lists this clone with many counts. The chain links TRBV10-2 to TRBJ2-5; tentatively, D is TRBD1 (5 bases). This CDR3 has 13 residues. V lost 8 bases to trimming and J lost 3 bases, with 13 bases between them. Germline loops: CDR1 WSHSY, CDR2 SAAADI. Written as DNA, the CDR3 is TGCGCCAGCCAAATAGGGGTGAAAGAGACCCAGTACTTC. Protein product: CASQIGVKETQYF.

The sample holds many counts of this clone. V usage is TRBV19 and J usage is TRBJ1-1; no definite D call. CDR3 length: 13 residues. Per germline, CDR1 LNHDA and CDR2 SQIVND (reference sequence). Trimming removed 6 bases from V and 1 base from J, with 9 bases in between. The CDR3, as DNA: TGTGCCAGTAGGATCAGCCGGAACACTGAAGCTTTCTTT. The encoded protein is CASRISRNTEAFF.

This clone turned up a few times. The chain joins TRBV6-5 to TRBJ2-2, with 7 nucleotides matching TRBD2. Germline V gene sequence: CDR1 MNHEY, CDR2 SVGAGI. The ends lost 2 bases at V and 7 bases at J; junction bases unmatched: 7. The CDR3 is made up of 15 amino acids. CDR3 sequence reads: CASSYGFGGIGELFF. The DNA of the CDR3 is TGTGCCAGCAGTTACGGTTTCGGGGGGATCGGGGAGCTGTTTTTT.

This clone was found many times. This sequence joins TRBV4-2 and TRBJ1-6, with TRBD1 as a possible D gene (6 bases). The germline V and J ends were trimmed by 1 base and 9 bases, with 16 bases remaining between them. The germline CDR1 and CDR2 sequences are LGHNA and YNFKEQ. This CDR3 region has 16 residues. CDR3 DNA: TGTGCCAGCAGCCAAGTCAGGGGAGCCTCGGGTTCACCCCTCCACTTT. Protein sequence: CASSQVRGASGSPLHF.